Listed below are T cell receptor beta chains from one sample, sequenced in a study of OX40 agonist ivuxolimab in advanced cancers. The repertoire was sequenced with immunoSEQ multiplex PCR; TCRdb's copy has only in-frame clones and lacks some. There are 30,000 to 45,000 clones in the sample; roughly 78% occur only once, and around 1.9% lies in the top ten. The sequences come from CD4+ or CD8+ T cells sorted from blood, collected in a trial of the OX40 agonist ivuxolimab. The receptor source for this set is an adult with an advanced solid tumor such as melanoma, head and neck, liver or kidney cancer. Each CDR3 is given with its conserved first and last residue. D genes are given only for firm matches. Clone sizes are given selectively: once, few, many, or a class where the clone is expanded.

d_call: TRBD1
j_call: TRBJ2-7
clone_size: once
v_call: TRBV5-1
cdr3_aa: CASSFGDRGLSTARYEQYF
cdr3_nt: TGCGCCAGCAGCTTCGGGGACAGGGGGCTTTCAACCGCTCGGTACGAGCAGTACTTC

d_call: TRBD2
j_call: TRBJ2-7
clone_size: .
v_call: TRBV19
cdr3_aa: CASSIVGGREQYF
cdr3_nt: TGTGCCAGTAGTATAGTGGGAGGGCGTGAGCAGTACTTC

d_call: .
j_call: TRBJ2-1
clone_size: few
v_call: TRBV7-9
cdr3_aa: CASSLSREGSNEQFF
cdr3_nt: TGTGCCAGCAGCTTATCGCGAGAGGGGAGCAATGAGCAGTTCTTC

d_call: TRBD2
j_call: TRBJ2-5
clone_size: .
v_call: TRBV19
cdr3_aa: CASATSGSWETQYF
cdr3_nt: TGTGCCAGTGCGACTAGCGGGAGTTGGGAGACCCAGTACTTC

d_call: TRBD2
j_call: TRBJ2-1
clone_size: .
v_call: TRBV27
cdr3_aa: CASSSATGLAAGSYNEQFF
cdr3_nt: TGTGCCAGCAGTTCAGCTACCGGACTAGCGGCTGGGTCCTACAACGAGCAGTTCTTC

d_call: TRBD1
j_call: TRBJ1-6
clone_size: .
v_call: TRBV7-9
cdr3_aa: CASSPPGQGNSPLHF
cdr3_nt: TGTGCCAGCAGCCCCCCGGGACAGGGTAATTCACCCCTCCACTTT

d_call: .
j_call: TRBJ1-6
clone_size: .
v_call: TRBV9
cdr3_aa: CASSVRASGSPLHF
cdr3_nt: TGTGCCAGCAGCGTACGGGCATCAGGTTCACCCCTCCACTTT

d_call: TRBD2
j_call: TRBJ2-7
clone_size: .
v_call: TRBV18
cdr3_aa: CASSPGGSNYEQYF
cdr3_nt: TGTGCCAGCTCACCAGGCGGGAGTAATTACGAGCAGTACTTC

d_call: TRBD1
j_call: TRBJ2-7
clone_size: .
v_call: TRBV11-1
cdr3_aa: CASSLSNTGGEQYF
cdr3_nt: TGTGCCAGCAGCTTGAGTAATACAGGGGGCGAGCAGTACTTC

d_call: .
j_call: TRBJ1-3
clone_size: .
v_call: TRBV28
cdr3_aa: CASSPPGVRGDTIYF
cdr3_nt: TGTGCCAGCAGTCCCCCTGGAGTTCGGGGGGACACCATATATTTT

d_call: TRBD1
j_call: TRBJ2-4
clone_size: .
v_call: TRBV28
cdr3_aa: CASKSGTGGKNIQYF
cdr3_nt: TGTGCCAGCAAGAGTGGGACAGGGGGCAAAAACATTCAGTACTTC

d_call: .
j_call: TRBJ1-1
clone_size: .
v_call: TRBV28
cdr3_aa: CASSFFEGPPLF
cdr3_nt: TGTGCCAGCAGTTTTTTTGAGGGGCCACCCCTCTTT

d_call: .
j_call: TRBJ2-7
clone_size: .
v_call: TRBV5-4
cdr3_aa: CASSLGARVPGSYEQYF
cdr3_nt: TGTGCCAGCAGCTTGGGGGCGCGGGTCCCTGGCTCCTACGAGCAGTACTTC

d_call: .
j_call: TRBJ2-2
clone_size: .
v_call: TRBV5-4
cdr3_aa: CASSYVRSNTGELFF
cdr3_nt: TGTGCCAGCAGCTATGTCCGGTCGAACACCGGGGAGCTGTTTTTT

d_call: .
j_call: TRBJ2-2
clone_size: .
v_call: TRBV2
cdr3_aa: CASSKTEITGELFF
cdr3_nt: TGTGCCAGCAGTAAAACAGAAATTACCGGGGAGCTGTTTTTT

d_call: .
j_call: TRBJ1-2
clone_size: few
v_call: TRBV5-4
cdr3_aa: CASSFLTGYGYTF
cdr3_nt: TGTGCCAGCAGCTTCCTGACAGGCTATGGCTACACCTTC